The source of this T cell receptor beta chain is a study of shared clonotypes between healthy human individuals. Naive CD8 isolation took CD45RO-negative cells positively selected for CCR7 and excluded terminally differentiated effector memory CD45RA+ cells. TCRdb's table, derived via immunoSEQ multiplex PCR, lists solely in-frame clones and lacks some. This sample has some 2,100,000 clones, with 93% found just once. The source is a man younger than 30 in good health. Some clones in this sample may be carry-over from other donors' samples. The sample was naive CD8+ T cells from PBMCs.

The CDR3 bases are TGTGCCAGCATCCCCCCCGCGGGAGGGAGCTCCTACGAGCAGTACTTC. This translates into CASIPPAGGSSYEQYF. The chain is built from TRBV7-9 and TRBJ2-7; 9 nucleotides align to TRBD2. J was trimmed by 0 bases and V by 7 bases; bases with no gene match: 10. This CDR3 contains 16 residues. Germline-derived CDR1 and CDR2 are SEHNR and FQNEAQ (reference sequence). The variable domain in full, completed from reference TRBV7-9 and TRBJ2-7, reads DTGVSQNPRHKITKRGQNVTFRCDPISEHNRLYWYRQTLGQGPEFLTYFQNEAQLEKSRLLSDRFSAERPKGSFSTLEIQRTEQGDSAMYLCASIPPAGGSSYEQYFGPGTRLTVT.